Following are 30 T cell receptor beta chains from one sample sequenced in a study of PD-1 blockade in classical Hodgkin lymphoma. Sequencing used immunoSEQ multiplex PCR; TCRdb keeps in-frame clones, though not all of them. The sample yields 40,000 or so clones, 75% to 90% seen once. Relapse was seen in all patients after autologous stem cell transplantation, and brentuximab vedotin exposure was variable. This material consisted of peripheral blood mononuclear cells (PBMCs), taken at baseline. The receptors shown here come from a human donor with classical Hodgkin lymphoma.

The rearrangement uses TRBV5-1 and TRBJ2-7; D possibly corresponds to TRBD2 (6 bases). Germline V gene lookup returns CDR1 SGHRS and CDR2 YFSETQ. Trimming cost V 3 bases and J 0 bases, with 13 bases left between them. The CDR3 has 15 amino acids. The DNA for the CDR3 is TGCGCCAGCAGCTCTGATGGAGGGTTCTCCTACGAGCAGTACTTC. Amino acids: CASSSDGGFSYEQYF.

This sequence joins TRBV10-3 and TRBJ1-1; 8 nucleotides line up with TRBD1. CDR1 ENHRY and CDR2 SYGVKD come from the germline V gene. With V trimmed by 4 bases and J by 1 base, 8 bases remained unmatched. The CDR3 runs 16 residues. In DNA form, the CDR3 reads TGTGCCATCAGTGGTCGTCCCGGGACAGGGAACACTGAAGCTTTCTTT. Amino acid sequence: CAISGRPGTGNTEAFF.

This sequence joins TRBV2 and TRBJ2-7; TRBD1 matches 8 bases. Trimming cost V 0 bases and J 3 bases; bases outside gene matches: 4. The CDR3 consists of 15 residues. Germline V gene sequence: CDR1 SNHLY, CDR2 FYNNEI. The CDR3 coding sequence is TGTGCCAGCAGTGAAGCCCGACAGGGGTTCTACGAGCAGTACTTC. Translated, it gives CASSEARQGFYEQYF. Together with reference TRBV2 and TRBJ2-7, the CDR3 gives the full variable domain: EPEVTQTPSHQVTQMGQEVILRCVPISNHLYFYWYRQILGQKVEFLVSFYNNEISEKSEIFDDQFSVERPDGSNFTLKIRSTKLEDSAMYFCASSEARQGFYEQYFGPGTRLTVT.

J is TRBJ2-3 and V is TRBV29-1; the match to TRBD2 covers 10 bases. Germline V gene data show CDR1 as SQVTM and CDR2 as ANQGSEA. CDR3 size: 14 residues. V gave up 5 bases and J gave up 2 bases; unmatched junction bases: 4. CDR3 nucleotide sequence: TGCAGCGTTCCTAGCGGGAGTATCACAGATACGCAGTATTTT. Translated: CSVPSGSITDTQYF.

V usage is TRBV7-9 and J usage is TRBJ2-4; D perhaps matches TRBD2 (5 bases). Germline V gives CDR1 SEHNR, CDR2 FQNEAQ (reference sequence). The CDR3 totals 16 residues. Trimming removed 4 bases from V and 6 bases from J, with 19 bases in between. CDR3 amino acids: CASSSDPGIERNIQYF. Written as DNA, the CDR3 is TGTGCCAGCAGCTCGGACCCCGGGATCGAAAGAAACATTCAGTACTTC.

This clone was observed once. The rearrangement links TRBV18 to TRBJ1-3, with no clear D. CDR3 length: 16 residues. Between the trimmed V and J ends, which lost 3 bases and 0 bases, there was a span of 12 bases. The germline V gene has CDR1 KGHSH and CDR2 LQKENI. The CDR3: CASSPQALDSGNTIYF. CDR3 DNA sequence: TGTGCCAGCTCACCGCAGGCATTAGACTCTGGAAACACCATATATTTT.

The chain uses TRBV6-6 and TRBJ2-5; tentative D call: TRBD2 (6 bases). The J call may be wrong; the DNA end is better matched by TRBJ2-7. The CDR3 covers 16 residues. Germline loops: CDR1 MNHNY, CDR2 SVGAGI (reference sequence). CDR3 loop: CASSYRRGLTMNEQYF. CDR3 in DNA: TGTGCCAGCAGTTACCGGCGGGGCCTAACTATGAACGAGCAGTACTTC.

This clone was detected only once. The chain is built from TRBV7-8 and TRBJ2-5, with D perhaps matching TRBD1 (5 bases). Trimming removed 1 base at V and 3 bases at J, with 9 bases between. The CDR3 sequence is 14 residues long. In germline, CDR1 is SGHVS, CDR2 FQNEAQ. The CDR3, as DNA: TGTGCCAGCAGCTTAGGGGCGGACAAAGAGACCCAGTACTTC. Translating gives CASSLGADKETQYF. Full variable domain (remainder filled in from reference TRBV7-8 and TRBJ2-5): GAGVSQSPRYKVAKRGQDVALRCDPISGHVSLFWYQQALGQGPEFLTYFQNEAQLDKSGLPSDRFFAERPEGSVSTLKIQRTQQEDSAVYLCASSLGADKETQYFGPGTRLLVL.

The gene calls are TRBV4-2 and TRBJ1-1; D gene uncertain. The CDR3 runs 14 residues. Deletions cut 5 bases from V and 1 base from J, with 11 bases between. Germline values: CDR1 LGHNA, CDR2 YNFKEQ. The CDR3 spells CASSLGSANTEAFF. CDR3 coding DNA: TGTGCCAGCAGCTTAGGATCAGCGAACACTGAAGCTTTCTTT.

This clone occurred a few times. The chain links TRBV18 to TRBJ1-1; possible D gene TRBD1, 5 bases. This CDR3 has 14 residues. Per the germline V gene, CDR1 is KGHSH and CDR2 is LQKENI. V lost 3 bases and J 1 base, leaving 9 bases between the germline ends. The CDR3 DNA sequence: TGTGCCAGCTCACCGACAGTTCAGAACACTGAAGCTTTCTTT. Encoded protein: CASSPTVQNTEAFF.

This clone has only one observation. V is TRBV25-1 and J is TRBJ1-2; D is possibly TRBD1 (6 bases). The germline V gene encodes CDR1 MGHDK and CDR2 SYGVNS. V lost 6 bases and J lost 2, with 7 bases in between. The CDR3 is 12 amino acids. CDR3 sequence reads: CASRGGNYGYTF. In DNA form, the CDR3 reads TGTGCCAGCAGAGGGGGGAACTATGGCTACACCTTC.

DNA of the CDR3: TGTGCCAGCAGCTTTGGACGGTACCGGGGGAGGAGATACAATGAGCAGTTCTTC. Its translation: CASSFGRYRGRRYNEQFF. The V gene is TRBV5-6, the J gene TRBJ2-1; TRBD2 is a possible D gene (6 bases). There are 18 residues in the CDR3. Per germline, CDR1 SGHDT and CDR2 YYEEEE. V shed 2 bases and J shed 4 bases, with 22 bases lying between them.

The chain uses TRBV6-9 and TRBJ1-1; D not resolved. The CDR3 contains 13 residues. Germline V CDR1 and CDR2: MNHGY, SVAAGI. V was trimmed by 3 bases and J by 7 bases, leaving 12 bases between them. The CDR3 here is CASSYSKGFEAFF. Written as DNA, the CDR3 is TGTGCCAGCAGTTACTCGAAAGGGTTTGAAGCTTTCTTT.

This chain uses TRBV6-4 with TRBJ1-1; D not resolved. V was cut by 2 bases and J by 1 base, with 5 bases left in between. Germline V gene lookup returns CDR1 MRHNA and CDR2 SNTAGT. This CDR3 is built from 13 residues. The CDR3 sequence: CASSDGENTEAFF. CDR3 nucleotides: TGTGCCAGCAGTGACGGGGAGAACACTGAAGCTTTCTTT.

The rearrangement links TRBV7-9 to TRBJ2-7; possibly TRBD2 for D (5 bases). Trimming took 5 bases from V and 0 from J, leaving 14 bases between them. Looked up from germline, CDR1 is SEHNR and CDR2 is FQNEAQ (reference sequence). CDR3 size: 15 residues. The CDR3 region has the DNA TGTGCCAGCAGCCCCCGGCGGGTCAACTCCTACGAGCAGTACTTC. It encodes CASSPRRVNSYEQYF.

The chain is built from TRBV14 and TRBJ2-5, with D uncertain. CDR1 is SGHDN, CDR2 FVKESK, per germline. V lost 5 bases and J 5 bases, leaving 12 bases between the germline ends. The length of the CDR3 is 13 residues. The CDR3 loop is CASSSWVRETQYF. CDR3 in DNA: TGTGCCAGCAGCTCGTGGGTCCGGGAGACCCAGTACTTC.

The V and J genes are TRBV19 and TRBJ2-7, with a tentative D call TRBD2 (5 bases). This CDR3 has 16 residues. V gave up 11 bases and J gave up 2 bases, with 25 bases separating them. Germline V gives CDR1 LNHDA, CDR2 SQIVND (reference sequence). The CDR3 DNA reads TGTGCCTCTTCCCCCTTAGCGTTCAGACGCCCCTACGAGCAGTACTTC. Amino acid sequence: CASSPLAFRRPYEQYF.

This clone was counted only a few times. V and J are TRBV5-1 and TRBJ2-7; D remains ambiguous. Germline loops: CDR1 SGHRS, CDR2 YFSETQ. The V and J ends lost 5 bases and 3 bases respectively, with 18 bases between them. The CDR3 is 15 amino acids. The CDR3 is CASRLSSSPYYEQYF. The CDR3 DNA follows: TGCGCCAGCAGGCTTAGTAGTTCCCCCTACTACGAGCAGTACTTC. Based on the CDR3 plus reference TRBV5-1 and TRBJ2-7, the full variable domain is KAGVTQTPRYLIKTRGQQVTLSCSPISGHRSVSWYQQTPGQGLQFLFEYFSETQRNKGNFPGRFSGRQFSNSRSEMNVSTLELGDSALYLCASRLSSSPYYEQYFGPGTRLTVT.

The chain links TRBV18 to TRBJ2-3; no clear D gene. The V end lost 0 bases, the J end lost 2 bases, and 9 bases lay between the germline ends. This CDR3 region has 15 residues. Germline V gene sequence: CDR1 KGHSH, CDR2 LQKENI. Written as DNA, the CDR3 is TGTGCCAGCTCACCACCCCTCCGCGCCACAGATACGCAGTATTTT. Encoded protein: CASSPPLRATDTQYF.

This clone was seen once. The chain couples TRBV27 to TRBJ2-3, with 9 nucleotides matching TRBD1. V lost 7 bases to trimming and J lost 8 bases; unmatched junction nucleotides: 13. The germline CDR1 and CDR2 sequences are MNHEY and SMNVEV (reference sequence). The CDR3 totals 15 residues. In nucleotides, the CDR3 is TGTGCCAGCACTGGAACCGGGACAGGGTTTGGTACGCAGTATTTT. This encodes CASTGTGTGFGTQYF.

The chain couples TRBV7-9 to TRBJ2-7, with a weak D call TRBD2 (5 bases). V lost 0 bases to trimming and J lost 7 bases, with 7 bases between them. The CDR3 contains 12 residues. CDR1 SEHNR and CDR2 FQNEAQ come from the germline V gene (reference sequence). The CDR3 loop reads CASSLAGIEQYF. The DNA of the CDR3 is TGTGCCAGCAGCTTAGCCGGGATTGAGCAGTACTTC.

The chain employs TRBV27 and TRBJ2-3, with D possibly being TRBD1 or TRBD2 (5 bases each). Germline V gene sequence: CDR1 MNHEY, CDR2 SMNVEV (reference sequence). The V end was cut by 3 bases, the J end by 2 bases, with 9 bases between. This CDR3 has 14 amino acids. CDR3 bases: TGTGCCAGCAGTTTTGGGGGATTCACAGATACGCAGTATTTT. Encoded protein: CASSFGGFTDTQYF.

The chain has TRBV7-2 and TRBJ1-6; D perhaps matches TRBD1 (5 bases). CDR3 length: 13 residues. Germline CDR1 is SGHTA and CDR2 is FQGNSA. Trimming removed 4 bases from V and 11 bases from J, with 12 bases in between. Here the CDR3 reads CASSSRGRTPLHF. The CDR3 nucleotides read TGTGCCAGCAGCTCCCGGGGCAGGACACCCCTCCACTTT.

The chain uses TRBV4-1 and TRBJ1-6, with unresolved D. Deletions cut 1 base from V and 8 bases from J, with 15 bases between. The CDR3 consists of 16 residues. Germline V gene data show CDR1 as MGHRA and CDR2 as YSYEKL. The DNA for the CDR3 is TGCGCCAGCAGCCAAGTTAATCAGGTCGGTTATTCACCCCTCCACTTT. Amino acid sequence: CASSQVNQVGYSPLHF.

The chain is built from TRBV11-2 and TRBJ2-5; D may be TRBD1 (6 bases). The CDR3 totals 13 residues. The germline gives CDR1 SGHAT, CDR2 FQNNGV. Trimming removed 4 bases from V and 3 bases from J, with 9 bases in between. The CDR3 DNA follows: TGTGCCAGCAGCTCCCACAGGGAAGAGACCCAGTACTTC. Translation: CASSSHREETQYF.

This clone was seen a handful of times. The chain uses TRBV2 and TRBJ1-2; 8 positions agree with TRBD1. The CDR3 contains 14 residues. In germline, CDR1 is SNHLY, CDR2 FYNNEI. Trimming at V came to 4 bases and at J to 4 bases, leaving 5 bases not matched to a gene. The CDR3: CASSAGQGIYGYTF. CDR3 sequence (DNA): TGTGCCAGCAGTGCCGGACAGGGAATCTATGGCTACACCTTC.

The CDR3 is CASSLGGQYTQYF. The DNA of the CDR3 is TGTGCCAGCAGCTTGGGGGGACAATATACGCAGTATTTT. The chain combines TRBV5-4 with TRBJ2-3; TRBD1 might be the D (6 bases). The CDR3 extends over 13 amino acids. With 0 bases removed from V and 7 bases from J, the gap between germline ends came to 9 bases. CDR1 is SGHNT and CDR2 is YYREEE in the germline V gene (reference sequence). The full variable domain, rest sourced from reference TRBV5-4 and TRBJ2-3, is ETGVTQSPTHLIKTRGQQVTLRCSSQSGHNTVSWYQQALGQGPQFIFQYYREEENGRGNFPPRFSGLQFPNYSSELNVNALELDDSALYLCASSLGGQYTQYFGPGTRLTVL.

The chain couples TRBV28 to TRBJ1-4; no firm D call. Trimming pared 3 bases from V and 8 bases from J, leaving 13 bases between. CDR1 and CDR2 from the germline V gene are MDHEN and SYDVKM. The length of the CDR3 is 14 residues. In DNA form, the CDR3 reads TGTGCCAGCAGTTTCGCCAGTAGGCCCGAAAAACTGTTTTTT. Encoded protein: CASSFASRPEKLFF.

The rearrangement joins TRBV6-5 to TRBJ1-4, with 7 bases fitting TRBD1. Looked up from germline, CDR1 is MNHEY and CDR2 is SVGAGI. V dropped 0 bases and J dropped 4; count of bases not matched to a gene: 5. This CDR3 comprises 16 residues. This CDR3 reads CASSYSYRGLNEKLFF. CDR3 DNA sequence: TGTGCCAGCAGTTACTCTTACAGGGGTCTTAATGAAAAACTGTTTTTT.

The chain carries TRBV9 and TRBJ1-1; no firm D call. V lost 4 bases and J 6 bases, leaving 13 bases between the germline ends. CDR1 and CDR2 from the germline V gene are SGDLS and YYNGEE. This CDR3 is 13 amino acids long. The CDR3: CASSSYSGAEAFF. The CDR3 nucleotides read TGTGCCAGCAGCAGCTATTCGGGCGCTGAAGCTTTCTTT.